The clone carrying this TCR beta chain was seen repeatedly, ten times or more. Orbital computed tomography and thyroid ultrasound, together with serum TRAb and thyroxine and clinical symptoms, were used for diagnoses. This sample was included in a study of T cells in Graves' hyperthyroidism and ophthalmopathy. Germline loops: CDR1 MDHEN, CDR2 SYDVKM. Between the trimmed V and J ends, which lost 2 bases and 4 bases, there was a span of 11 bases. The CDR3 is 14 amino acids. TCR beta CDR3 regions were amplified from RNA transcripts. First-round RT-PCR targeting the TCR CDR3 was performed with the HTBI primer set. TCRdb analysed the multiplex PCR reads with MiXCR anew, one entry per CDR3 protein. The sample holds approximately 610,000 distinct CDR3 sequences, approximately 14% seen once.

Material: blood. The receptor's source is a woman aged 35 to 49 with Graves' ophthalmopathy. The rearrangement uses TRBV28 and TRBJ1-2; tentative D call: TRBD1 (6 bases). CDR3 region: CASSLDRFGYGYTF. CDR3 DNA sequence: TGTGCCAGCAGTTTAGACAGGTTTGGCTATGGCTACACCTTC.